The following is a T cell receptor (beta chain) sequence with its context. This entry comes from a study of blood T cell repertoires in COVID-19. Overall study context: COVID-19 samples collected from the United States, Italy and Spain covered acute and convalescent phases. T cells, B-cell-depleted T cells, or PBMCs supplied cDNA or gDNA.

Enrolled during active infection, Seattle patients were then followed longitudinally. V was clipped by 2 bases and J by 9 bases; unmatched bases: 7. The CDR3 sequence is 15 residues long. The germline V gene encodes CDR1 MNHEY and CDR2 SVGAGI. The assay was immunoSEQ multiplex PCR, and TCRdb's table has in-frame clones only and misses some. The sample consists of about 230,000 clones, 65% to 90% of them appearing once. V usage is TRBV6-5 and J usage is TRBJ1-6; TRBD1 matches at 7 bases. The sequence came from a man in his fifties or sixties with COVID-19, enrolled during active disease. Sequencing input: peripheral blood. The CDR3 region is CASSYTGTETSPLHF. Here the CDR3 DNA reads TGTGCCAGCAGTTACACAGGGACAGAAACTTCACCCCTCCACTTT.